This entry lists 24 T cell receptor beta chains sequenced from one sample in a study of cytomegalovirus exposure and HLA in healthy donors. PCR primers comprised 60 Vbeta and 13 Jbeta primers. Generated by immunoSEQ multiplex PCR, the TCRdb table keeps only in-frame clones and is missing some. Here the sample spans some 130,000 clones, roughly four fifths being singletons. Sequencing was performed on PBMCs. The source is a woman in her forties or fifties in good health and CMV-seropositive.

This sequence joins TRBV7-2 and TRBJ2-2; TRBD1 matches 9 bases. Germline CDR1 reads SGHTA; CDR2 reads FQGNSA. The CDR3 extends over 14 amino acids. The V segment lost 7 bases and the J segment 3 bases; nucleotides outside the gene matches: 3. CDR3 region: CASTGQGYTGELFF. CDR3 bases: TGTGCCAGCACGGGACAGGGTTACACCGGGGAGCTGTTTTTT.

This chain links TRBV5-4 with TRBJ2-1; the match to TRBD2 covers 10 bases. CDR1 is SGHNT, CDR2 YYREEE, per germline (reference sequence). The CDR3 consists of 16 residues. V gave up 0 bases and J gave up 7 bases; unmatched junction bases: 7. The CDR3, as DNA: TGTGCCAGCAGCTTGGGGGAGCGGGGGGGAGGGAATGAGCAGTTCTTC. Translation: CASSLGERGGGNEQFF.

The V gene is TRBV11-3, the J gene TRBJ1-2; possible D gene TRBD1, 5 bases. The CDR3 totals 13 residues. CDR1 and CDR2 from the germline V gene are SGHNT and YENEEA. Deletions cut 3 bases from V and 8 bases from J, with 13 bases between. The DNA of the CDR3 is TGTGCCAGCAGCTTGTTGGGGGGGGGAGGCTACACCTTC. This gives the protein CASSLLGGGGYTF.

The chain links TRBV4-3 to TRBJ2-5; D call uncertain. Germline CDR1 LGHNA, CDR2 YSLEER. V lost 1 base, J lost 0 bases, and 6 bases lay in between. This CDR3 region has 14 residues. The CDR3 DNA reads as TGCGCCAGCAGCCAAGGGCAGTACCAAGAGACCCAGTACTTC. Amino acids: CASSQGQYQETQYF.

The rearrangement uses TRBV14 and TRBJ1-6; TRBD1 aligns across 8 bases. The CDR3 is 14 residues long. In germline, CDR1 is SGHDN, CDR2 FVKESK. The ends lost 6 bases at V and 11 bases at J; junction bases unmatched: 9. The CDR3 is CASRTDRARPPLHF. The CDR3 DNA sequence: TGTGCCAGCAGGACGGACAGGGCAAGGCCACCCCTCCACTTT.

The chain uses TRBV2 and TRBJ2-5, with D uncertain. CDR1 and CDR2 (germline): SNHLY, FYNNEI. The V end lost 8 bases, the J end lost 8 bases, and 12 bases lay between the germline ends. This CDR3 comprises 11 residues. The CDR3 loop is CASRPSETQYF. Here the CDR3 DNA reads TGTGCCAGCCGACCAAGCGAAACCCAGTACTTC.

This CDR3 is CASSVGVVRGTDTQYF. The DNA for the CDR3 is TGTGCCAGCAGCGTAGGGGTGGTCCGAGGTACAGATACGCAGTATTTT. The V and J genes are TRBV9 and TRBJ2-3; no definite D call. This CDR3 spans 16 amino acids. The V gene lost 0 bases and the J gene lost 3 bases, with 14 bases spanning the gap. Germline V gives CDR1 SGDLS, CDR2 YYNGEE.

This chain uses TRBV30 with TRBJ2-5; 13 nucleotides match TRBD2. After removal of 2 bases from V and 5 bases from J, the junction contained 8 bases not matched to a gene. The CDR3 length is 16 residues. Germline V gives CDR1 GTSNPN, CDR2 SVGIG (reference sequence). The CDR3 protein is CAWSPRPGLAGETQYF. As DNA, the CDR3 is TGTGCCTGGAGTCCTCGCCCGGGACTAGCGGGGGAGACCCAGTACTTC.

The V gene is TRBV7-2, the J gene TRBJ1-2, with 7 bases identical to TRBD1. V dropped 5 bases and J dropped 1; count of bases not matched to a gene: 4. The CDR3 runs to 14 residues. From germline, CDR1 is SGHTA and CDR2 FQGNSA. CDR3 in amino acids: CASSLRQGNYGYTF. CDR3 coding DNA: TGTGCCAGCAGCCTACGACAGGGTAACTATGGCTACACCTTC. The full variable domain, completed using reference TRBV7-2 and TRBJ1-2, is GAGVSQSPSNKVTEKGKDVELRCDPISGHTALYWYRQSLGQGLEFLIYFQGNSAPDKSGLPSDRFSAERTGGSVSTLTIQRTQQEDSAVYLCASSLRQGNYGYTFGSGTRLTVV.

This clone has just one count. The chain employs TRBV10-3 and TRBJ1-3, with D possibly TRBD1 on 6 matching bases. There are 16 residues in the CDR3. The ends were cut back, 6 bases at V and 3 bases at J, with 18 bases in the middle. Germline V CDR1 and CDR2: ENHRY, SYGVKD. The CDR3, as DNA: TGTGCCATCAGCCCCGAGGGGGTCGGCTTTGGAAACACCATATATTTT. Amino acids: CAISPEGVGFGNTIYF.

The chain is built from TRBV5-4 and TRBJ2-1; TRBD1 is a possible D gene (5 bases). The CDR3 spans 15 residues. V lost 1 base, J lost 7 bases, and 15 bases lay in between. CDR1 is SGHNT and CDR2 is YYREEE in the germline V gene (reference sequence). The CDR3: CASSLQGPSTNEQFF. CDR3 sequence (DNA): TGTGCCAGCAGCTTGCAGGGCCCTTCTACAAATGAGCAGTTCTTC. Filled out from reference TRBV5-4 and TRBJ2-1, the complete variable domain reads ETGVTQSPTHLIKTRGQQVTLRCSSQSGHNTVSWYQQALGQGPQFIFQYYREEENGRGNFPPRFSGLQFPNYSSELNVNALELDDSALYLCASSLQGPSTNEQFFGPGTRLTVL.

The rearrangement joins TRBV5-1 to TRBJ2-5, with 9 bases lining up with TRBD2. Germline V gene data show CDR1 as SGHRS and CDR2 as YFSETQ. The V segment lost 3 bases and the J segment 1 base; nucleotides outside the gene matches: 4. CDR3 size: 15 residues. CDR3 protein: CASSSSGTIQETQYF. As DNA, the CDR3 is TGCGCCAGCAGCTCTAGCGGGACGATCCAAGAGACCCAGTACTTC.

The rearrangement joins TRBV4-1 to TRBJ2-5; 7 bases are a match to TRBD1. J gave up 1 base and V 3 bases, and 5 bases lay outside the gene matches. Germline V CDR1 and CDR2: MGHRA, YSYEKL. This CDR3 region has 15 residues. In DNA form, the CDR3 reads TGCGCCAGCAGCCAGACACAGGGGACCCAAGAGACCCAGTACTTC. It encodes CASSQTQGTQETQYF.

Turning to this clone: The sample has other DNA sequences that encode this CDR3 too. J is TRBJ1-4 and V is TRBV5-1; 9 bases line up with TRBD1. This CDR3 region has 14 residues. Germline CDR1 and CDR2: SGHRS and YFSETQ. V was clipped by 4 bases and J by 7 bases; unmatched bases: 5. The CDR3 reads CASSVQGAGEKLFF. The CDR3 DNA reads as TGCGCCAGCAGCGTACAGGGGGCTGGTGAAAAACTGTTTTTT. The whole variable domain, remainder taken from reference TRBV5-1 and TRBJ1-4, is KAGVTQTPRYLIKTRGQQVTLSCSPISGHRSVSWYQQTPGQGLQFLFEYFSETQRNKGNFPGRFSGRQFSNSRSEMNVSTLELGDSALYLCASSVQGAGEKLFFGSGTQLSVL.

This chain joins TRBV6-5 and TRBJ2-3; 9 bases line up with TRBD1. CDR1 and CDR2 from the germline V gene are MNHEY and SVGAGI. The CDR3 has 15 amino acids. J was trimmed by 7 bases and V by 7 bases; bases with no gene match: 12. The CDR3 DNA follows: TGTGCCAGCACGCAGGGGACAGGGCGGGCAAATACGCAGTATTTT. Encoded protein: CASTQGTGRANTQYF.

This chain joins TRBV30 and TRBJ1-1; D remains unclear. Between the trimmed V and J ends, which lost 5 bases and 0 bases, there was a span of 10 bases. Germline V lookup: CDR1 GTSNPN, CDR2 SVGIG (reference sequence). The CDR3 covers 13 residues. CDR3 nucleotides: TGTGCCTGGGTGACAATCCTGAACACTGAAGCTTTCTTT. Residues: CAWVTILNTEAFF.

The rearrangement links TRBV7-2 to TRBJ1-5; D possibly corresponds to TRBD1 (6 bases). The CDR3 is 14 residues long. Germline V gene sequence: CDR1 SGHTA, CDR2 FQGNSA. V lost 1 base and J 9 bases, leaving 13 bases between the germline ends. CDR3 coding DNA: TGTGCCAGCAGCTTAGACGCAGGGGAACGGCCCCAGCATTTT. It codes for CASSLDAGERPQHF.

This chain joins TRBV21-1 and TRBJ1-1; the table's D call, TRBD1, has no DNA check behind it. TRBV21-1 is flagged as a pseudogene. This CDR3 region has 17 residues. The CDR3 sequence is CASSIRKTGLSNTEAFF. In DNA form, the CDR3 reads TGTGCCAGCAGCATCAGGAAGACAGGTCTCTCTAACACTGAAGCTTTCTTT.

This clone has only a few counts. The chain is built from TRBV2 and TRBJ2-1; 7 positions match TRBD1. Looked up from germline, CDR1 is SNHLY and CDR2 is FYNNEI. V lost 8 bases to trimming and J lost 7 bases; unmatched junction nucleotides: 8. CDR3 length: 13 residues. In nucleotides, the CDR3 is TGTGCCAGCGACTTAGGGGGCATGAATGAGCAGTTCTTC. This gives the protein CASDLGGMNEQFF.

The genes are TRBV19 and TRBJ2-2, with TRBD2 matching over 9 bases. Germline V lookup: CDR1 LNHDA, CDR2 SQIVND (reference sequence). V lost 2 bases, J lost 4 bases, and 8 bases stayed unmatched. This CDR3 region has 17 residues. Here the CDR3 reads CASSIPLLAGGTGELFF. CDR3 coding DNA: TGTGCCAGTAGTATACCTTTACTAGCGGGCGGCACCGGGGAGCTGTTTTTT.

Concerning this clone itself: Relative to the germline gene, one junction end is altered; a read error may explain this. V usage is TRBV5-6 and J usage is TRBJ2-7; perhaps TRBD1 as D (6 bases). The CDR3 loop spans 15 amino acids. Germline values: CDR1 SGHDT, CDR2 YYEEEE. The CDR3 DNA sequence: TGTCCCAGCATTGCCCGTCGGACAGCCTCCTACGAGCAGTACTTC. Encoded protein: CPSIARRTASYEQYF.

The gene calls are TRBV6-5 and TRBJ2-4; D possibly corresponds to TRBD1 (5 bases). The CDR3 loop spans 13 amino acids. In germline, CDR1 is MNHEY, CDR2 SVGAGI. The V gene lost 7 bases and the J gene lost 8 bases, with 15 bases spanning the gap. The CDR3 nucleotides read TGTGCCAGCAAAAGGGGCAGGCGAGACATTCAGTACTTC. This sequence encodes CASKRGRRDIQYF.

The CDR3 DNA sequence: TGTGCCAGCACCCCACGCAGGGGACAGGATTCACCCCTCCACTTT. This codes for CASTPRRGQDSPLHF. J is TRBJ1-6 and V is TRBV6-6; 8 bases match TRBD1. Losses at the gene ends were 7 bases for V and 8 bases for J; bases not matched to a gene: 10. CDR1 is MNHNY and CDR2 is SVGAGI in the germline V gene (reference sequence). The CDR3 extends over 15 amino acids.

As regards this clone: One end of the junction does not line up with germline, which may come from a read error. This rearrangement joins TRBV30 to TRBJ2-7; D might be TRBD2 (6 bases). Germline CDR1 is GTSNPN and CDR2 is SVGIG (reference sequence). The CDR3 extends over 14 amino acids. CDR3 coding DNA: TGTGCATGGAGGGTAGCGGCGGGCTCCTACGAGCAGTACTTC. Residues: CAWRVAAGSYEQYF.